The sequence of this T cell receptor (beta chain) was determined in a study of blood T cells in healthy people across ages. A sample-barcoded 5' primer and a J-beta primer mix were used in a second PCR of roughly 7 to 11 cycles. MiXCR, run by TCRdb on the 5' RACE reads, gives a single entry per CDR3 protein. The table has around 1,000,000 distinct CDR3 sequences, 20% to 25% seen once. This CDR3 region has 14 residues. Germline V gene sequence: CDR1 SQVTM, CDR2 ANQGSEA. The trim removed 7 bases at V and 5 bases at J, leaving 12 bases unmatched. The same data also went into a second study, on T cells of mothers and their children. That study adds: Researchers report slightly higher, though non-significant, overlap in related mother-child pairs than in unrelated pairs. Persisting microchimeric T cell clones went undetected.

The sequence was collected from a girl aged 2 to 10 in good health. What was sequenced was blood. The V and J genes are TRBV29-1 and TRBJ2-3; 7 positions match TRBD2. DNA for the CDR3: TGCAGCGCCAAGGTCGGGGGGTCTGGAGATACGCAGTATTTT. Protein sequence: CSAKVGGSGDTQYF.